A selection of T cell receptor beta chains follows, all from one sample in a study of blood T cell repertoires in COVID-19. Sequencing was performed with immunoSEQ multiplex PCR; in TCRdb, only in-frame clones are kept and a portion is missing. The sample consists of about 210,000 clones, 83% of them appearing once. The material sequenced was peripheral blood. These receptors were collected from a man aged 50 to 60 with active or convalescent COVID-19. Both conserved end residues are trimmed from each CDR3. Fields, in order: V gene, J gene, CDR3 protein.

TRBV2	TRBJ2-1	ASSQQGASYNEQF
TRBV5-1	TRBJ2-1	ASSFIDSYNEQF
TRBV4-3	TRBJ2-5	ASSQGTGNQETQY
TRBV1	TRBJ2-3	TSSPDSGDTDTQY
TRBV5-1	TRBJ1-1	ASTYGRNTEAF
TRBV7-9	TRBJ2-7	ASNNRDRNEQY
TRBV6-5	TRBJ2-1	ASSRGQEQF
TRBV7-2	TRBJ1-4	ASSLATDIRGNEKLF
TRBV7-6	TRBJ2-3	ASSLNLAEGTDTQY
TRBV7-9	TRBJ2-7	ASSLSTYEQY
TRBV11-2	TRBJ2-2	ASSFKTGGELF
TRBV10-3	TRBJ1-2	AISPLDTVNYGYT
TRBV30	TRBJ2-7	AWSAGLAEDYEQY
TRBV4-3	TRBJ1-1	ASSQVRGRNTEAF
TRBV6-5	TRBJ2-5	ASSYGGTQY
TRBV11-1	TRBJ2-1	ASSLRPRGEQF
TRBV9	TRBJ2-3	ASSHPLTSGGSTDTQY
TRBV10-2	TRBJ1-6	ASSGQVANSPLH
TRBV5-5	TRBJ1-1	ASSLYSDRLNTEAF
TRBV9	TRBJ1-1	ASGQGSNTEAF
TRBV24-1	TRBJ2-7	ATSPYTGDEQY
TRBV5-6	TRBJ2-5	ASSLTGGGGETQY
TRBV30	TRBJ1-2	AWSTAPTGLYGYT
TRBV5-1	TRBJ2-7	ASRSVGGRLDEQY
TRBV7-9	TRBJ2-1	ASSLGREVDEQF
TRBV5-4	TRBJ2-7	ASSQLVDRTYEQY
TRBV14	TRBJ1-2	ASSQEFGGQNYGYT
TRBV28	TRBJ1-5	ASGTRRERGQPQH
TRBV13	TRBJ2-1	ASQQQGAKQF
TRBV28	TRBJ1-5	ASLRGLGQPQH
TRBV6-6	TRBJ2-1	ASSYAYREQF
TRBV4-1	TRBJ1-5	ASSQSQGALNQPQH
TRBV6-5	TRBJ1-2	ASSYSSTNRVMA
TRBV9	TRBJ2-7	ASSVGGLAYSYEQY
TRBV7-2	TRBJ1-3	ASSADSLSGNTIY
TRBV29-1	TRBJ2-7	SVYRGGTYEQY
TRBV13	TRBJ2-7	ASSRDRYPYEQY
TRBV7-9	TRBJ2-3	ASSYRGRLGPSTDTQY
TRBV28	TRBJ1-2	ASTSPGGTGVRYGYT
TRBV5-1	TRBJ1-6	ASSLSGSSGSPLH
TRBV4-1	TRBJ1-5	ASSQDGGSNQPQH
TRBV3-1/TRBV3-2	TRBJ2-1	ASSQDHGYNEQF
TRBV5-1	TRBJ1-1	ASSLMAANTEAF
TRBV11-2	TRBJ2-3	ASSSDRGSTDTQY
TRBV25-1	TRBJ1-2	ASSEGTGFDGYT
TRBV15	TRBJ2-1	ATSRGTHEGDEQF
TRBV19	TRBJ2-5	ASSLGQGQETQY
TRBV7-9	TRBJ1-2	ASSLVAGNYGYT
TRBV9	TRBJ1-5	ASSAGGMGNQPQH
TRBV11-2	TRBJ1-4	ASRPPGSTNEKLF
TRBV7-9	TRBJ2-7	ASPPEGNTVSSYEQY